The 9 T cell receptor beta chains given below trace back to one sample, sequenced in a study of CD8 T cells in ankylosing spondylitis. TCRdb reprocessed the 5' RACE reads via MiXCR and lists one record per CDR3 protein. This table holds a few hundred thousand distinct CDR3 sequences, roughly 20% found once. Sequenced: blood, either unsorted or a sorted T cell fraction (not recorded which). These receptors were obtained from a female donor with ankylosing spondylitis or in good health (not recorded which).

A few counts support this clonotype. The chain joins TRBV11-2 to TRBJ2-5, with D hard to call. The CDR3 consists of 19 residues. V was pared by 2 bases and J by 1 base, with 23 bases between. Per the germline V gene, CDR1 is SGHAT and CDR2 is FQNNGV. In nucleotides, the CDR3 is TGTGCCAGCAGCTTAAAAGTCGGTCGTCGGCGGTACCTCCAAGAGACCCAGTACTTC. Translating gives CASSLKVGRRRYLQETQYF.

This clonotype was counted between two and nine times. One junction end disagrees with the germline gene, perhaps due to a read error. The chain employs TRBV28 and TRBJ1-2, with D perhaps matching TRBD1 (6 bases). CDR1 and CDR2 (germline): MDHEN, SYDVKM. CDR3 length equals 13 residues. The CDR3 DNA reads TGTGCCAGCAGTTTTAGTCAGGGGTCGACTCATCCCTTC. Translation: CASSFSQGSTHPF.

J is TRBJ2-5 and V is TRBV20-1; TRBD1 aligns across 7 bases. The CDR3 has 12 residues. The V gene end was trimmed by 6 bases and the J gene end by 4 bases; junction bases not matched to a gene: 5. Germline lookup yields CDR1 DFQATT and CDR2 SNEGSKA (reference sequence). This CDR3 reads CSARQGRETQYF. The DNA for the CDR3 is TGCAGTGCCAGACAGGGTCGAGAGACCCAGTACTTC.

In nucleotides, the CDR3 is TGTGCCAGCAGCTCGTACTTGAGCTCCTACAATGAGCAGTTCTTC. Protein product: CASSSYLSSYNEQFF. The chain is built from TRBV7-9 and TRBJ2-1; D remains ambiguous. Trimming pared 4 bases from V and 0 bases from J, leaving 10 bases between. This CDR3 has 15 amino acids. Germline V gene data show CDR1 as SEHNR and CDR2 as FQNEAQ (reference sequence).

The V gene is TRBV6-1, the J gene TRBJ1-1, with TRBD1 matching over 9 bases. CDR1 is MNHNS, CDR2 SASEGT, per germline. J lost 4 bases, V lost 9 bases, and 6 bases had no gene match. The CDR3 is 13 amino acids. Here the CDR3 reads CASYRGRGTEAFF. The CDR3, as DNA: TGTGCCAGTTACAGGGGGCGAGGCACTGAAGCTTTCTTT.

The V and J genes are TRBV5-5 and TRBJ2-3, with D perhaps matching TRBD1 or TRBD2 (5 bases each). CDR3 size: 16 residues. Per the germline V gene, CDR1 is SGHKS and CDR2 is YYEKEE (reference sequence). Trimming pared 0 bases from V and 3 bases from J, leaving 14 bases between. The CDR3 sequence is CASSLERGTTTDTQYF. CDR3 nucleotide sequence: TGTGCCAGCAGCTTGGAGAGAGGGACGACAACAGATACGCAGTATTTT.

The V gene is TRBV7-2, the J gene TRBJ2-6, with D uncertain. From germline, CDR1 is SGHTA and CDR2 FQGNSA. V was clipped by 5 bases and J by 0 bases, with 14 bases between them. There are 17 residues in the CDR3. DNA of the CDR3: TGTGCCAGCAGCATGACACGCCGAAGCTCTGGGGCCAACGTCCTGACTTTC. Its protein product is CASSMTRRSSGANVLTF.

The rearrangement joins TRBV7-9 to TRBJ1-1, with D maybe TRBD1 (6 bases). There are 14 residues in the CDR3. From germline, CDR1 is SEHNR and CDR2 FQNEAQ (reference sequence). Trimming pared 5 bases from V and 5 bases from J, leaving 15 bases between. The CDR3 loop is CASSGTGSRTEAFF. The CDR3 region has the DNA TGTGCCAGCAGCGGTACAGGGAGTCGGACTGAAGCTTTCTTT.

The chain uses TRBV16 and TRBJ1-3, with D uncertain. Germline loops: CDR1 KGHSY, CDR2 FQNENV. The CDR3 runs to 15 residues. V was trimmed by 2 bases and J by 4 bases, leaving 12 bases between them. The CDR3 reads CASSQRYSEGNTIYF. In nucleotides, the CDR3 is TGTGCCAGCAGCCAAAGATATTCCGAAGGAAACACCATATATTTT.